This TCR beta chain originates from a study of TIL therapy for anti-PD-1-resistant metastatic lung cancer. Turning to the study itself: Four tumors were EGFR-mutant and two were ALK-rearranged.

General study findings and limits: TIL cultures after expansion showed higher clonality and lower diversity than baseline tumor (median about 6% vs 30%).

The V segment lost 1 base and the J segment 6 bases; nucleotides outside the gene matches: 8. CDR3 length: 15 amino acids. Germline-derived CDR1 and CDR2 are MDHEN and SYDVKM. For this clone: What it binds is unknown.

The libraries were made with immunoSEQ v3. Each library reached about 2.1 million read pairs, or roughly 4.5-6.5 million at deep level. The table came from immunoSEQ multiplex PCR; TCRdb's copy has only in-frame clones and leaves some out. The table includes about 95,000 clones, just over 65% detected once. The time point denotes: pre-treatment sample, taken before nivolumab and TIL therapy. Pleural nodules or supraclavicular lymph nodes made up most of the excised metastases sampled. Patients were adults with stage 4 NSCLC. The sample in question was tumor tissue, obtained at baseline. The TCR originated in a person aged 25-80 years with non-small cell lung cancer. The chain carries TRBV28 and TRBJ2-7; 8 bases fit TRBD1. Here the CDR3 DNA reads TGTGCCAGCAGTTTATCCTGGCAGGGGGCCTTCGAGCAGTACTTC. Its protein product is CASSLSWQGAFEQYF.